The 18 T cell receptor beta chains presented below share a single source sample, sequenced in a study of graft-versus-host responses after intestinal transplantation. Assay used: immunoSEQ multiplex PCR; TCRdb lists only in-frame clones, some missing. There are 20,000 to 30,000 clones in the sample; 83% occur only once, and roughly 1.1% lies in the top ten. The source material was PBMCs, sampled 28 days after intestinal transplant. Receptor source: a human patient who received an intestinal transplant, so some T cells may come from the graft donor.

The chain is built from TRBV21-1 and TRBJ1-5. TRBV21-1 is listed as a pseudogene. This CDR3 is 17 amino acids long. The CDR3 sequence is CASSDRLATWHHQPQHF. CDR3 DNA: TGTGCCAGCAGTGATCGCCTAGCTACATGGCATCATCAGCCCCAGCATTTT.

The V gene is TRBV2, the J gene TRBJ1-3; TRBD1 matches at 7 bases. Germline assignment: CDR1 SNHLY and CDR2 FYNNEI. The length of the CDR3 is 15 residues. V gave up 7 bases and J gave up 0 bases; unmatched junction bases: 6. The CDR3 bases are TGTGCCAGCAAGCCGGGACAGAGCTCTGGAAACACCATATATTTT. Residues: CASKPGQSSGNTIYF.

This chain uses TRBV19 with TRBJ2-4, with a possible D match to TRBD2 (6 bases). CDR3 size: 16 residues. Trimming stripped 4 bases from V and 6 bases from J, with 19 bases between. The V gene's germline CDR1 is LNHDA and CDR2 SQIVND (reference sequence). The CDR3 sequence: CASSTLSGARSNIQYF. The CDR3 region has the DNA TGTGCCAGTAGTACCTTATCGGGAGCCCGTTCAAACATTCAGTACTTC. Supplemented by reference TRBV19 and TRBJ2-4, the full variable domain reads DGGITQSPKYLFRKEGQNVTLSCEQNLNHDAMYWYRQDPGQGLRLIYYSQIVNDFQKGDIAEGYSVSREKKESFPLTVTSAQKNPTAFYLCASSTLSGARSNIQYFGAGTRLSVL.

The chain links TRBV6-6 to TRBJ2-2, with D perhaps given as TRBD1 or TRBD2 (5 bases each). V lost 7 bases and J lost 7, with 13 bases in between. This CDR3 comprises 13 residues. Germline V gene data show CDR1 as MNHNY and CDR2 as SVGAGI (reference sequence). As DNA, the CDR3 is TGTGCCAGCACCGAGGGGCCTGGCGGGGAGCTGTTTTTT. Amino acid sequence: CASTEGPGGELFF.

V gene TRBV4-1 combines with J gene TRBJ1-6; D ambiguous. Germline CDR1 is MGHRA and CDR2 is YSYEKL. V lost 0 bases, J lost 6 bases, and 12 bases lay in between. The CDR3 totals 16 residues. Here the CDR3 DNA reads TGCGCCAGCAGCCAAGAGAATTCGGCGGTTAATTCACCCCTCCACTTT. It specifies CASSQENSAVNSPLHF.

A note on this clone: An end of the junction does not agree with germline; a read error may underlie this. The V call is TRBV7-7, the J call TRBJ1-3; D not resolved. Germline CDR1 and CDR2: SSHAT and FNYEAQ (reference sequence). This CDR3 has 14 amino acids. This CDR3 is CASSRLGSGNTIYF. The CDR3 region has the DNA TGTGCTAGCAGCCGACTTGGGTCCGGAAACACCATATATTTT.

The rearrangement links TRBV2 to TRBJ2-2; D is unclear. Germline V gene sequence: CDR1 SNHLY, CDR2 FYNNEI. This CDR3 contains 14 residues. Trimming took 5 bases from V and 1 from J, leaving 8 bases between them. DNA of the CDR3: TGTGCCAGCAGTCGGAATTTGAACACCGGGGAGCTGTTTTTT. Translation: CASSRNLNTGELFF.

This chain links TRBV6-5 with TRBJ1-3, with D perhaps matching TRBD1 (5 bases). In germline, CDR1 is MNHEY, CDR2 SVGAGI. The CDR3 extends over 13 amino acids. The ends were cut back, 4 bases at V and 4 bases at J, with 8 bases in the middle. The CDR3 DNA follows: TGTGCCAGCAGTTCAGGGCCCGGAAACACCATATATTTT. Protein: CASSSGPGNTIYF.

The chain combines TRBV6-6 with TRBJ2-7; D may be TRBD2 (5 bases). The germline CDR1 and CDR2 sequences are MNHNY and SVGAGI (reference sequence). The CDR3 extends over 14 amino acids. The germline V and J ends were trimmed by 6 bases and 2 bases, with 14 bases remaining between them. In DNA form, the CDR3 reads TGTGCCAGCAGAGTTAGTATCGGGGCCTACGAGCAGTACTTC. Translation gives CASRVSIGAYEQYF.

This chain joins TRBV11-3 and TRBJ2-5; possibly TRBD1 or TRBD2 for D (5 bases each). Germline values: CDR1 SGHNT, CDR2 YENEEA. The V end was cut by 5 bases, the J end by 3 bases, with 19 bases between. CDR3 length equals 16 residues. CDR3 region: CASSTRDGAGEETQYF. DNA of the CDR3: TGTGCCAGCAGCACCCGAGATGGGGCGGGTGAAGAGACCCAGTACTTC.

This clone has more than one count but fewer than ten. This rearrangement joins TRBV7-9 to TRBJ2-3, with no clear D. Germline V gene data show CDR1 as SEHNR and CDR2 as FQNEAQ (reference sequence). The CDR3 extends over 13 amino acids. V lost 3 bases and J lost 3, with 7 bases in between. DNA for the CDR3: TGTGCCAGCAGCTTCGTGGGAACAGATACGCAGTATTTT. Translated: CASSFVGTDTQYF.

CDR3 region: CASSVGSGQGGGEQYF. CDR3 bases: TGTGCCAGCAGCGTAGGAAGCGGACAGGGGGGCGGCGAGCAGTACTTC. V usage is TRBV9 and J usage is TRBJ2-7, with 10 bases aligning to TRBD1. CDR1 SGDLS and CDR2 YYNGEE come from the germline V gene. J was trimmed by 6 bases and V by 0 bases; bases with no gene match: 9. The CDR3 length is 16 residues.

The chain couples TRBV4-1 to TRBJ1-6; unclear D gene. Trimming pared 1 base from V and 10 bases from J, leaving 14 bases between. CDR3 length: 15 amino acids. CDR1 MGHRA and CDR2 YSYEKL come from the germline V gene. This CDR3 reads CASSQASGPSSPLHF. The DNA for the CDR3 is TGCGCCAGCAGCCAAGCCTCCGGCCCCTCATCACCCCTCCACTTT.

This clone showed up just a few times. The CDR3 nucleotides read TGTGCCAGCAGGAGGATGAACACTGAAGCTTTCTTT. Protein: CASRRMNTEAFF. This sequence joins TRBV6-5 and TRBJ1-1; D is undetermined. Germline-derived CDR1 and CDR2 are MNHEY and SVGAGI. CDR3 length equals 12 residues. The ends were cut back, 6 bases at V and 0 bases at J, with 5 bases in the middle.

The CDR3 sequence is CASSLPGQGREKLFF. The CDR3 DNA reads TGTGCCAGCAGCTTGCCGGGACAGGGGCGAGAAAAACTGTTTTTT. The gene calls are TRBV5-6 and TRBJ1-4; 10 bases agree with TRBD1. Germline V gene lookup returns CDR1 SGHDT and CDR2 YYEEEE. Germline trimming cut 1 base from V and 8 bases from J; bases unmatched to any gene: 5. This CDR3 is built from 15 residues.

The rearrangement links TRBV7-6 to TRBJ1-1; D not certain. The CDR3 runs to 13 residues. V lost 4 bases, J lost 2 bases, and 8 bases lay in between. Germline V gene lookup returns CDR1 SGHVS and CDR2 FNYEAQ. CDR3 amino acids: CASSSWANTEAFF. The DNA for the CDR3 is TGTGCCAGCAGCTCCTGGGCTAACACTGAAGCTTTCTTT.

This clone appeared a single time. The chain couples TRBV4-1 to TRBJ2-4; 8 bases align to TRBD2. V lost 2 bases, J lost 0 bases, and 9 bases stayed unmatched. The CDR3 runs 18 residues. The V gene's germline CDR1 is MGHRA and CDR2 YSYEKL. The CDR3 bases are TGCGCCAGCAGCCAACCCTCTAAGCGGGAGAAAGCCAAAAACATTCAGTACTTC. Residues: CASSQPSKREKAKNIQYF.

The J gene is TRBJ2-1, the V gene TRBV28, with no clear D. V lost 4 bases, J lost 0 bases, and 10 bases lay in between. The CDR3 totals 15 residues. Germline V gene sequence: CDR1 MDHEN, CDR2 SYDVKM. Here the CDR3 reads CASSSRLSSYNEQFF. The CDR3 coding sequence is TGTGCCAGCAGTTCGAGGCTGAGCTCCTACAATGAGCAGTTCTTC.